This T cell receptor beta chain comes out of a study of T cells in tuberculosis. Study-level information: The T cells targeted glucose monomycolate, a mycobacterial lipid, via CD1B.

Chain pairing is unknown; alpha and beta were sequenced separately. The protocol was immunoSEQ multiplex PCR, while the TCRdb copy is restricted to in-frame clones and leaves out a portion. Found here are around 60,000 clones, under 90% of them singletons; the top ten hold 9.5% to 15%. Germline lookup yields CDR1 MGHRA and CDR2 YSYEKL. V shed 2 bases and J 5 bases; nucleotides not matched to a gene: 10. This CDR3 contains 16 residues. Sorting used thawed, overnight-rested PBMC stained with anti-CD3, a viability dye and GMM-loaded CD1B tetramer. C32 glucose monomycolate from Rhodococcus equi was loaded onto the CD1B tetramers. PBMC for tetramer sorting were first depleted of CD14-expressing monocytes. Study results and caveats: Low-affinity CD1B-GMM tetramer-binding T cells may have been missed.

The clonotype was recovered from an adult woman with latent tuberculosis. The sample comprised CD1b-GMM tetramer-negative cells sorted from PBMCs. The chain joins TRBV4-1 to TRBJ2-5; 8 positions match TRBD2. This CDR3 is CASSQPRRGGPETQYF. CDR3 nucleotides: TGCGCCAGCAGCCAACCAAGACGGGGGGGCCCCGAGACCCAGTACTTC.